These T cell receptor beta chains were read from a single sample in a study of cytomegalovirus exposure and HLA in healthy donors. Profiling relied on immunoSEQ multiplex PCR, and the TCRdb table lists in-frame clones only, not all of them. The sample consists of roughly 130,000 clones, 70% to 90% of them appearing once. Sequenced input: PBMCs. The receptors were sampled from a woman in her twenties or thirties in good health and CMV-seropositive. Both conserved end residues are trimmed from each CDR3. The D gene is left open where the match is weak.

v_call d_call cdr3_aa
TRBV18 TRBD2 ASSPPGRGVGRETQY
TRBV7-6 NA ASSPGTGELF
TRBV7-2 TRBD2 ASSPSSGRAREQY
TRBV5-1 NA ASSFSGTGADTQY
TRBV2 TRBD2 ASRTQGGGETQY
TRBV7-2 NA ASSLLGVEQY
TRBV7-2 NA ASSLREFYGYT
TRBV7-8 TRBD2 ASSGYGTRGNEQF
TRBV2 TRBD2 ASREGTSGSYEQY
TRBV28 TRBD2 ASSGGGTGLYEQY
TRBV2 TRBD2 ASNGLVAYNEQF
TRBV2 TRBD2 ATSGAFSYNEQF
TRBV2 TRBD2 ASRRTSGNTDTQY
TRBV5-5 NA ASRATGISNQPQH
TRBV19 NA ASSPWELYNEQF
TRBV7-8 NA ASSLTVTGELF
TRBV28 TRBD1 ASSTPWDRENYGYT
TRBV28 NA ASSFSREYEQY
TRBV7-2 TRBD1 ASSFGGTGNEKLF
TRBV11-2 TRBD1 ASSAPGQGSYEQY
TRBV2 TRBD1 ASRRTGPNTGELF
TRBV6-1 TRBD2 ASSILAGGTDTQY
TRBV9 NA ASSPRGATNEKLF
TRBV27 TRBD2 ASSLSGSSYNEQF
TRBV9 NA ASSLGPLYGYT
TRBV29-1 NA SVTTGSNQPQH
TRBV19 TRBD1 ASSMRQGMNQPQH
TRBV29-1 NA SVEVKGVNTEAF